Listed here are 16 T cell receptor beta chains from one sample, sequenced in a study of cytomegalovirus exposure and HLA in healthy donors. PCR was performed using 60 Vbeta and 13 Jbeta primers. Here immunoSEQ multiplex PCR was the method, and the copy in TCRdb shows in-frame clones only, minus some. The table includes about 87,000 clones, around 70% detected once. Sequencing was done on a sample of PBMCs. Every receptor here comes from a man aged 25 to 40 in good health and CMV-seropositive.

This clone was recorded once. The gene calls are TRBV6-5 and TRBJ2-1, with a possible D match to TRBD2 (6 bases). CDR3 size: 15 residues. Germline V CDR1 and CDR2: MNHEY, SVGAGI. V lost 0 bases and J 9 bases, leaving 15 bases between the germline ends. The CDR3 sequence: CASSYSIGGEGEQFF. As DNA, the CDR3 is TGTGCCAGCAGTTACTCTATCGGGGGTGAAGGTGAGCAGTTCTTC.

This chain links TRBV6-5 with TRBJ1-4; D not certain. Germline CDR1 reads MNHEY; CDR2 reads SVGAGI. Between the trimmed V and J ends, which lost 3 bases and 6 bases, there was a span of 11 bases. This CDR3 is 14 amino acids long. CDR3 in amino acids: CASSYSGNDEKLFF. The DNA of the CDR3 is TGTGCCAGCAGTTATTCCGGGAACGATGAAAAACTGTTTTTT.

This clone was observed a few times. V usage is TRBV6-1 and J usage is TRBJ2-3; TRBD2 aligns across 8 bases. The CDR3 has 15 amino acids. CDR1 MNHNS and CDR2 SASEGT come from the germline V gene. The V and J ends lost 5 bases and 5 bases, in that order; junction bases with no gene match: 9. The CDR3 protein is CASSRVERGQDTQYF. CDR3 nucleotides: TGTGCCAGCAGTAGGGTAGAGCGGGGGCAAGATACGCAGTATTTT.

The genes are TRBV11-2 and TRBJ1-1; D is uncertain. CDR3 length: 16 amino acids. Germline-derived CDR1 and CDR2 are SGHAT and FQNNGV. Trimming stripped 5 bases from V and 0 bases from J, with 16 bases between. CDR3 nucleotides: TGTGCCAGCAGCCCCAGTCTTGAAGCGATGAACACTGAAGCTTTCTTT. Its protein is CASSPSLEAMNTEAFF.

J is TRBJ1-2 and V is TRBV7-9; TRBD1 is a possible D gene (6 bases). V was pared by 4 bases and J by 2 bases, with 11 bases between. The CDR3 extends over 14 amino acids. Germline assignment: CDR1 SEHNR and CDR2 FQNEAQ (reference sequence). The CDR3: CASSWEGVNYGYTF. In DNA form, the CDR3 reads TGTGCCAGCAGCTGGGAGGGGGTGAACTATGGCTACACCTTC.

This chain links TRBV30 with TRBJ2-3; 9 bases match TRBD2. Trimming at V came to 5 bases and at J to 3 bases, leaving 9 bases not matched to a gene. In germline, CDR1 is GTSNPN, CDR2 SVGIG (reference sequence). This CDR3 contains 15 residues. The chain's CDR3 is CAWGGPSGTTDTQYF. The CDR3 DNA sequence: TGTGCCTGGGGGGGCCCTAGCGGGACTACAGATACGCAGTATTTT. The whole variable domain, filled in from reference TRBV30 and TRBJ2-3, reads SQTIHQWPATLVQPVGSPLSLECTVEGTSNPNLYWYRQAAGRGLQLLFYSVGIGQISSEVPQNLSASRPQDRQFILSSKKLLLSDSGFYLCAWGGPSGTTDTQYFGPGTRLTVL.

This clone was found a few times. The gene calls are TRBV7-8 and TRBJ2-7, with a possible D match to TRBD2 (6 bases). The length of the CDR3 is 17 residues. In germline, CDR1 is SGHVS, CDR2 FQNEAQ. V dropped 4 bases and J dropped 1 base, with 20 bases sitting between them. The CDR3 DNA follows: TGTGCCAGCAGCTCCACCCTGGGAGGTCCTACATCCTACGAGCAGTACTTC. Translation: CASSSTLGGPTSYEQYF.

Only one count was recorded for this clone. J is TRBJ1-4 and V is TRBV7-2, with 7 positions matching TRBD1. The V and J ends lost 0 bases and 8 bases, in that order; junction bases with no gene match: 9. Germline assignment: CDR1 SGHTA and CDR2 FQGNSA. This CDR3 has 16 residues. CDR3 bases: TGTGCCAGCAGCTTAGCCGGGGACAGTCGAGGGGAAAAACTGTTTTTT. Translated, it gives CASSLAGDSRGEKLFF.

The J gene is TRBJ2-3, the V gene TRBV6-5; D ambiguous. The CDR3 is 15 residues long. Looked up from germline, CDR1 is MNHEY and CDR2 is SVGAGI. The V gene lost 0 bases and the J gene lost 2 bases, with 9 bases spanning the gap. The CDR3 loop reads CASSYSIGFTDTQYF. CDR3 nucleotide sequence: TGTGCCAGCAGTTACTCCATCGGGTTCACAGATACGCAGTATTTT.

The V gene is TRBV28, the J gene TRBJ1-5, with 9 bases aligning to TRBD1. J was trimmed by 6 bases and V by 2 bases; bases with no gene match: 2. This CDR3 has 14 amino acids. Per germline, CDR1 MDHEN and CDR2 SYDVKM. Here the CDR3 reads CASSLEQGAQPQHF. In DNA, the CDR3 is TGTGCCAGCAGTTTAGAACAGGGGGCTCAGCCCCAGCATTTT.

The chain has TRBV27 and TRBJ1-2, with D hard to call. CDR3 size: 14 residues. Germline CDR1 and CDR2: MNHEY and SMNVEV (reference sequence). Trimming pared 3 bases from V and 4 bases from J, leaving 12 bases between. The CDR3 nucleotides are TGTGCCAGCAGTTTGGCCGGAGGTTCCTATGGCTACACCTTC. As protein: CASSLAGGSYGYTF.

This clone was recorded once. V gene TRBV30 combines with J gene TRBJ2-2, with 7 bases lining up with TRBD2. The CDR3 spans 15 residues. CDR1 is GTSNPN, CDR2 SVGIG, per germline (reference sequence). V was clipped by 7 bases and J by 4 bases; unmatched bases: 12. CDR3: CASTRDYGRTGELFF. Written as DNA, the CDR3 is TGTGCCTCTACTCGGGACTATGGGCGCACCGGGGAGCTGTTTTTT.

This chain connects TRBV13 to TRBJ1-3; a weak D match, TRBD1 (6 bases). The CDR3 has 17 amino acids. Germline assignment: CDR1 PRHDT and CDR2 FYEKMQ (reference sequence). Trimming took off 3 bases at V and 0 bases at J, with 15 bases between the two ends. CDR3 nucleotide sequence: TGTGCCAGCAGCTTTGGACAGTCGAGAGTCTCTGGAAACACCATATATTTT. As protein: CASSFGQSRVSGNTIYF.

The J gene is TRBJ2-5, the V gene TRBV19, with 13 positions matching TRBD2. J lost 2 bases, V lost 5 bases, and 5 bases had no gene match. Germline CDR1 reads LNHDA; CDR2 reads SQIVND (reference sequence). This CDR3 has 16 amino acids. The CDR3 bases are TGTGCCAGTAGTCCCAAGACTAGCGGGGGGCAAGAGACCCAGTACTTC. This encodes CASSPKTSGGQETQYF.

The sample holds a few counts of this clone. The chain links TRBV5-6 to TRBJ2-1, with D perhaps matching TRBD1 (5 bases). V was pared by 0 bases and J by 8 bases, with 6 bases between. CDR3 length: 12 residues. CDR1 and CDR2 (germline): SGHDT, YYEEEE. The CDR3 sequence: CASSLGGYEQFF. The CDR3 coding sequence is TGTGCCAGCAGCTTGGGGGGCTATGAGCAGTTCTTC.

The V gene is TRBV9, the J gene TRBJ1-5; no firm D call. CDR1 SGDLS and CDR2 YYNGEE come from the germline V gene. The CDR3 has 14 residues. Trimming removed 0 bases from V and 5 bases from J, with 9 bases in between. The CDR3 DNA reads as TGTGCCAGCAGCGTAGACGGGGTGTATCAGCCCCAGCATTTT. This gives the protein CASSVDGVYQPQHF.